These T cell receptor beta chains were read from a single sample in a study of T cell repertoires in cytomegalovirus infection. These receptors are not linked to any known antigen. Using its own MiXCR run on the reads, TCRdb lists one record per CDR3 protein. This table has 550,000 to 700,000 distinct CDR3 sequences, approximately 40% appearing once. Here the sequenced sample was cultured PBMCs, taken from culture after CMV antigen stimulation. All receptors come from a human donor in good health (CMV status not recorded). Some clones in this sample may be carry-over from other donors' samples. Each CDR3 is given with its conserved first and last residue. D genes are given only for firm matches. Expanded clones are given a class, and other clones once, few, many or no size at all.

CDR3aa: CASSWAEGATDTQYF; CDR3nt: TGTGCCAGCAGCTGGGCGGAGGGGGCCACAGATACGCAGTATTTT; v_gene: TRBV7-8; d_gene: -; abundance: -; j_gene: TRBJ2-3
CDR3aa: CASSLALGRRFPEAFF; CDR3nt: TGTGCCAGCAGCTTAGCTCTCGGACGACGATTTCCTGAAGCTTTCTTT; v_gene: TRBV7-9; d_gene: -; abundance: -; j_gene: TRBJ1-1
CDR3aa: CASSTSGDTQYF; CDR3nt: TGTGCCAGCAGCACTAGCGGAGATACGCAGTATTTT; v_gene: TRBV9; d_gene: TRBD2; abundance: -; j_gene: TRBJ2-3
CDR3aa: CASSSGARNTQYF; CDR3nt: TGTGCCAGCAGCTCGGGGGCCAGAAATACGCAGTATTTT; v_gene: TRBV7-2; d_gene: -; abundance: many; j_gene: TRBJ2-3
CDR3aa: CATSDPKASSYNEQFF; CDR3nt: TGTGCCACCAGTGATCCGAAAGCGAGCTCCTACAATGAGCAGTTCTTC; v_gene: TRBV24-1; d_gene: -; abundance: few; j_gene: TRBJ2-1
CDR3aa: CASSIAGGPSYEQYF; CDR3nt: TGTGCCAGCAGTATTGCGGGAGGGCCGTCCTACGAGCAGTACTTC; v_gene: TRBV5-4; d_gene: TRBD2; abundance: -; j_gene: TRBJ2-7
CDR3aa: CSARERGFGTDTQYF; CDR3nt: TGCAGTGCTAGAGAGCGCGGGTTCGGCACAGATACGCAGTATTTT; v_gene: TRBV20-1; d_gene: -; abundance: -; j_gene: TRBJ2-3
CDR3aa: CASRGGSSYNEQFF; CDR3nt: TGTGCCAGCCGAGGGGGCAGCTCCTACAATGAGCAGTTCTTC; v_gene: TRBV6-2/TRBV6-3; d_gene: TRBD1; abundance: -; j_gene: TRBJ2-1
CDR3aa: CASQAGSGQPQHF; CDR3nt: TGTGCCAGCCAAGCGGGGAGTGGTCAGCCCCAGCATTTT; v_gene: TRBV6-1; d_gene: -; abundance: -; j_gene: TRBJ1-5
CDR3aa: CASSSNRDRYEQYF; CDR3nt: TGCGCCAGCAGCTCGAACAGGGACCGGTACGAGCAGTACTTC; v_gene: TRBV5-1; d_gene: -; abundance: -; j_gene: TRBJ2-7
CDR3aa: CASSLAGRNTEAFF; CDR3nt: TGTGCCAGCAGCTTAGCAGGGAGGAACACTGAAGCTTTCTTT; v_gene: TRBV7-2; d_gene: -; abundance: many; j_gene: TRBJ1-1
CDR3aa: CASSRGVLGEQYF; CDR3nt: TGTGCCAGCAGCCGAGGGGTCCTTGGGGAGCAGTACTTC; v_gene: TRBV7-2; d_gene: -; abundance: few; j_gene: TRBJ2-7
CDR3aa: CASRGQGAGAEAFF; CDR3nt: TGTGCCAGCAGGGGACAGGGGGCGGGCGCTGAAGCTTTCTTT; v_gene: TRBV12-3/TRBV12-4; d_gene: TRBD1; abundance: -; j_gene: TRBJ1-1
CDR3aa: CASSLPSSGNEQFF; CDR3nt: TGCGCCAGCAGCTTGCCCAGTTCGGGCAATGAGCAGTTCTTC; v_gene: TRBV5-1; d_gene: -; abundance: -; j_gene: TRBJ2-1
CDR3aa: CASSSRQGVGYTIYF; CDR3nt: TGTGCCAGCAGCTCCCGGCAGGGGGTTGGGTACACCATATATTTT; v_gene: TRBV7-2; d_gene: TRBD1; abundance: many; j_gene: TRBJ1-3
CDR3aa: CASSLGEYEQYF; CDR3nt: TGTGCCAGCAGTTTAGGGGAATACGAGCAGTACTTC; v_gene: TRBV12-3/TRBV12-4; d_gene: -; abundance: -; j_gene: TRBJ2-7
CDR3aa: CASSLTPWASTDTQYF; CDR3nt: TGTGCCAGCAGCCTAACCCCGTGGGCTAGCACAGATACGCAGTATTTT; v_gene: TRBV7-2; d_gene: -; abundance: -; j_gene: TRBJ2-3
CDR3aa: CASSPGTNSAGELFF; CDR3nt: TGTGCCAGCAGTCCCGGGACAAATAGCGCCGGGGAGCTGTTTTTT; v_gene: TRBV6-6; d_gene: -; abundance: -; j_gene: TRBJ2-2
CDR3aa: CASSPVGLRNSPLHF; CDR3nt: TGTGCCAGCAGCCCGGTCGGACTCCGGAATTCACCCCTCCACTTT; v_gene: TRBV7-2; d_gene: -; abundance: -; j_gene: TRBJ1-6
CDR3aa: CASSRLAGGVETQYF; CDR3nt: TGTGCCAGCAGCCGACTAGCGGGAGGAGTAGAGACCCAGTACTTC; v_gene: TRBV12-3/TRBV12-4; d_gene: TRBD2; abundance: -; j_gene: TRBJ2-5
CDR3aa: CASSLGQHVDGYTF; CDR3nt: TGTGCCAGCAGCTTGGGCCAACACGTAGATGGCTACACCTTC; v_gene: TRBV5-5; d_gene: -; abundance: -; j_gene: TRBJ1-2
CDR3aa: CASSNLWENTEAFF; CDR3nt: TGCGCCAGCTCCAACCTTTGGGAGAACACTGAAGCTTTCTTT; v_gene: TRBV5-1; d_gene: -; abundance: few; j_gene: TRBJ1-1
CDR3aa: CASKVSSGGAHEQYF; CDR3nt: TGTGCCAGCAAGGTGTCAAGCGGGGGGGCCCACGAGCAGTACTTC; v_gene: TRBV2; d_gene: TRBD2; abundance: -; j_gene: TRBJ2-7
CDR3aa: CASSSLTGGDTQYF; CDR3nt: TGTGCCAGCAGTTCCCTGACAGGGGGTGATACGCAGTATTTT; v_gene: TRBV12-3/TRBV12-4; d_gene: TRBD1; abundance: -; j_gene: TRBJ2-3
CDR3aa: CASSWWGSKNIQYF; CDR3nt: TGTGCCAGCAGCTGGTGGGGGAGCAAAAACATTCAGTACTTC; v_gene: TRBV5-3; d_gene: -; abundance: -; j_gene: TRBJ2-4
CDR3aa: CASSLKGGGATEAFF; CDR3nt: TGTGCCAGCAGTTTAAAAGGCGGGGGGGCCACTGAAGCTTTCTTT; v_gene: TRBV12-3/TRBV12-4; d_gene: -; abundance: few; j_gene: TRBJ1-1
CDR3aa: CASSLGIAGGWETQYF; CDR3nt: TGTGCCAGCAGCTTAGGGATAGCGGGAGGCTGGGAGACCCAGTACTTC; v_gene: TRBV7-2; d_gene: TRBD2; abundance: few; j_gene: TRBJ2-5
CDR3aa: CASAMGGQRGYTF; CDR3nt: TGTGCTAGTGCCATGGGGGGACAGAGAGGCTACACCTTC; v_gene: TRBV12-5; d_gene: TRBD1; abundance: -; j_gene: TRBJ1-2
CDR3aa: CATSPSNQPQHF; CDR3nt: TGTGCCACCAGCCCAAGCAATCAGCCCCAGCATTTT; v_gene: TRBV15; d_gene: -; abundance: few; j_gene: TRBJ1-5
CDR3aa: CASSLIATGGRTGELFF; CDR3nt: TGTGCCAGCAGCTTAATAGCGACAGGGGGGAGGACCGGGGAGCTGTTTTTT; v_gene: TRBV7-2; d_gene: TRBD1; abundance: many; j_gene: TRBJ2-2
CDR3aa: CASSLLMGGPYNEQFF; CDR3nt: TGTGCCAGCAGTCTCTTGATGGGGGGGCCCTACAATGAGCAGTTCTTC; v_gene: TRBV6-6; d_gene: -; abundance: few; j_gene: TRBJ2-1
CDR3aa: CASSSRDRGILGQPQHF; CDR3nt: TGTGCCAGCAGCTCCCGGGACAGGGGTATTTTGGGTCAGCCCCAGCATTTT; v_gene: TRBV7-2; d_gene: TRBD1; abundance: -; j_gene: TRBJ1-5
CDR3aa: CASSPASGQYEQYF; CDR3nt: TGTGCCAGCTCACCTGCCAGCGGACAGTACGAGCAGTACTTC; v_gene: TRBV18; d_gene: -; abundance: -; j_gene: TRBJ2-7
CDR3aa: CASSQDAGELFF; CDR3nt: TGCGCCAGCAGCCAAGACGCCGGGGAGCTGTTTTTT; v_gene: TRBV4-1; d_gene: -; abundance: -; j_gene: TRBJ2-2
CDR3aa: CASSLGSAEKLFF; CDR3nt: TGTGCCAGCAGTTTGGGCAGCGCTGAAAAACTGTTTTTT; v_gene: TRBV12-3/TRBV12-4; d_gene: -; abundance: few; j_gene: TRBJ1-4
CDR3aa: CSARDSRKMNYGYTF; CDR3nt: TGCAGTGCTAGAGATTCCCGGAAGATGAACTATGGCTACACCTTC; v_gene: TRBV20-1; d_gene: -; abundance: few; j_gene: TRBJ1-2
CDR3aa: CASSEAQLAGTQYF; CDR3nt: TGTGCCAGCAGTGAAGCGCAACTAGCAGGGACCCAGTACTTC; v_gene: TRBV2; d_gene: -; abundance: -; j_gene: TRBJ2-5
CDR3aa: CASSLGQGKDGYTF; CDR3nt: TGTGCCAGCAGCCTAGGACAGGGGAAGGATGGCTACACCTTC; v_gene: TRBV27; d_gene: TRBD1; abundance: -; j_gene: TRBJ1-2
CDR3aa: CASTPGLGRTGELFF; CDR3nt: TGTGCCAGCACCCCAGGACTAGGTCGCACCGGGGAGCTGTTTTTT; v_gene: TRBV7-4; d_gene: TRBD2; abundance: -; j_gene: TRBJ2-2
CDR3aa: CASSYGSPYEQYF; CDR3nt: TGTGCCAGCAGTTACGGTTCTCCCTACGAGCAGTACTTC; v_gene: TRBV6-6; d_gene: -; abundance: few; j_gene: TRBJ2-7
CDR3aa: CASSQGVGTGELFF; CDR3nt: TGCGCCAGCAGCCAGGGGGTAGGGACCGGGGAGCTGTTTTTT; v_gene: TRBV4-3; d_gene: -; abundance: -; j_gene: TRBJ2-2
CDR3aa: CASSLAGQGGETQYF; CDR3nt: TGTGCCAGCAGCTTAGCCGGCCAGGGGGGAGAGACCCAGTACTTC; v_gene: TRBV7-2; d_gene: -; abundance: many; j_gene: TRBJ2-5
CDR3aa: CASSFGDHRGGYGYTF; CDR3nt: TGCGCCAGCAGCTTTGGTGATCACAGGGGGGGCTATGGCTACACCTTC; v_gene: TRBV5-1; d_gene: TRBD1; abundance: few; j_gene: TRBJ1-2